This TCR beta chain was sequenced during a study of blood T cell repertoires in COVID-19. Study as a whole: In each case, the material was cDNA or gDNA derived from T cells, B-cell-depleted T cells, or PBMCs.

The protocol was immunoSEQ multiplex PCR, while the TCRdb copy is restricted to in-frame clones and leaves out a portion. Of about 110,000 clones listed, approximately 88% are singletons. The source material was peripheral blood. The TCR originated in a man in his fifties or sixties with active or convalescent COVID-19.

This chain's CDR3 is CASSQDARFSGNTIYF. The DNA for the CDR3 is TGTGCCAGCAGCCAAGATGCTAGATTCTCTGGAAACACCATATATTTT. V usage is TRBV3-1 (or the pseudogene TRBV3-2) and J usage is TRBJ1-3, with D uncertain. Trimming pared 0 bases from V and 0 bases from J, leaving 9 bases between. The CDR3 length is 16 residues. Per the germline V gene, CDR1 is LGHDT and CDR2 is YNNKEL (reference sequence).